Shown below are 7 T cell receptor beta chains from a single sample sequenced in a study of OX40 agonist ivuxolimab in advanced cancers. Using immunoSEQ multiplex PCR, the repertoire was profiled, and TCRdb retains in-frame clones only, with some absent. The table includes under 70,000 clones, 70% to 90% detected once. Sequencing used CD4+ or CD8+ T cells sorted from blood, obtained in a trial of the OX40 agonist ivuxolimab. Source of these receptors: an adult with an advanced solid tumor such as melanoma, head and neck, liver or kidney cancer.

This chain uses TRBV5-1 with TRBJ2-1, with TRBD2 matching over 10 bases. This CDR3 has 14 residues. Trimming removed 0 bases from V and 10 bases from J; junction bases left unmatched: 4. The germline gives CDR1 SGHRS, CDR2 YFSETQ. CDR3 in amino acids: CASSLAVAGGEQFF. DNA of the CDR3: TGCGCCAGCAGCTTGGCCGTAGCGGGGGGAGAGCAGTTCTTC.

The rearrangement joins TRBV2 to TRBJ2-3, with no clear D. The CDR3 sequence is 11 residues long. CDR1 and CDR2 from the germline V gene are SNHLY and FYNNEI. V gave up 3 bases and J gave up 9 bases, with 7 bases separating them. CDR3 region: CASSEVDTQYF. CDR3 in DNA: TGTGCCAGCAGTGAGGTAGACACGCAGTATTTT.

The CDR3 nucleotides are TGTGCCAGCAGTCCCCCGGGAGGGCGAAGAAACACCATATATTTT. Its protein product is CASSPPGGRRNTIYF. The chain joins TRBV28 to TRBJ1-3; D is undetermined. The V end was cut by 5 bases, the J end by 5 bases, with 16 bases between. Germline CDR1 and CDR2: MDHEN and SYDVKM. This CDR3 contains 15 residues.

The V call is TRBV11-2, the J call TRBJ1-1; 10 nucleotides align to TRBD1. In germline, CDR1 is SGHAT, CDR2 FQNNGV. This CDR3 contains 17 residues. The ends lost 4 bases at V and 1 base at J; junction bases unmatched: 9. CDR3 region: CASSSTGTGAPNTEAFF. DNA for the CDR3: TGTGCCAGCAGCTCAACCGGGACAGGGGCCCCGAACACTGAAGCTTTCTTT.

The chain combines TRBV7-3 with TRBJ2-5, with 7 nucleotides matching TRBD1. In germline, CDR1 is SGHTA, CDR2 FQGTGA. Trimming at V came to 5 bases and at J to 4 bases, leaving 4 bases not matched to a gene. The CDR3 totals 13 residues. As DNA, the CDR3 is TGTGCCAGCAGCCCGGGACAGACAGAGACCCAGTACTTC. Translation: CASSPGQTETQYF.

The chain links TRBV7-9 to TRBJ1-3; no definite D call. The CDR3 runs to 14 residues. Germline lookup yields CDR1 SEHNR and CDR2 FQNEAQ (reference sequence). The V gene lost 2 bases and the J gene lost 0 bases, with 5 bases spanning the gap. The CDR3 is CASSLSVSGNTIYF. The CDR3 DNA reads TGTGCCAGCAGCTTATCAGTCTCTGGAAACACCATATATTTT.

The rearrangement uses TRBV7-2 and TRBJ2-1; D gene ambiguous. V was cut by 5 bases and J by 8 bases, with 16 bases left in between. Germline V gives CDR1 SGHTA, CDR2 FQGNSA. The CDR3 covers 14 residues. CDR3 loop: CASSLMRPPDEQFF. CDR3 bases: TGTGCCAGCAGCCTCATGCGTCCGCCCGATGAGCAGTTCTTC.